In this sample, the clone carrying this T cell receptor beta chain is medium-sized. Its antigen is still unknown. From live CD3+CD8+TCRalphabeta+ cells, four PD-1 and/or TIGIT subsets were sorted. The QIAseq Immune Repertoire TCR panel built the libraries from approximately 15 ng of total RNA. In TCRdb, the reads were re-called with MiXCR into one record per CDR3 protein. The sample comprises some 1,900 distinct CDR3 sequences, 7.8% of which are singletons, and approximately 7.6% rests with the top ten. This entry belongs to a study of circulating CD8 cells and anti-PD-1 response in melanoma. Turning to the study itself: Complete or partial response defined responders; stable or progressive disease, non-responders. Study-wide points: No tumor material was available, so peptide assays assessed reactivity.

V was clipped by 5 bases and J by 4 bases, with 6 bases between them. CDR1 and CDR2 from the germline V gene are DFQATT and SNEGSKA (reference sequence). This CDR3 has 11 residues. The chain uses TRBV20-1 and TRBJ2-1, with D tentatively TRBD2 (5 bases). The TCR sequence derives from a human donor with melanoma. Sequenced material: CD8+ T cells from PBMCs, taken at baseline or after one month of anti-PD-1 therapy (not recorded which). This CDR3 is CSARTYNEQFF. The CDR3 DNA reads TGCAGTGCTCGGACTTACAATGAGCAGTTCTTC.